The subject of this entry is one T cell receptor beta chain. This clonotype turned up a few times. Its antigen remains undetermined. Base-call qualities are not available, and no considerably larger clone is one nucleotide away. This sample is part of a study of response to subunit inactivated influenza vaccine (dated by TCRdb to 2017 to 2018). Concerning the study at large: To follow how T cells responded to a trivalent subunit inactivated influenza vaccine, the researchers relied on deep quantitative profiling of the T cell receptor repertoire. Study-wide findings and limitations: According to the authors, only a limited number of new T cells may be recruited by each seasonal influenza vaccination.

The method was RT-PCR. Sequencer: Illumina HiSeq 2500. Through fastp at Q25 and MiXCR, TCRdb rebuilt clones from the public reads, retaining in-frame beta chains. Every CDR3 protein is listed once, alongside the most common genes and DNA of its rows. The sample yields 400,000 to 650,000 distinct CDR3 sequences; 7.2% were counted once. The top ten clonotypes cover about an eighth of the sample. The receptor was derived from a man aged 45 to 75 who received an inactivated influenza vaccine. Donor details come from another sample of the same person, matched by shared clones. The sample was PBMCs from blood, taken 23 to 25 months after vaccination.

The CDR3 protein: CASSEFGLAGGLSTETQYF. At the DNA level, the sequence is TGTGCCAGCAGTGAATTCGGACTAGCGGGAGGACTCTCGACAGAGACCCAGTACTTC. The sequence joins TRBV6-1 to TRBJ2-5, with TRBD2 matching 14 junction bases. Measured from the cysteine to the phenylalanine, the CDR3 is 19 residues long. Just CDR3 DNA is preserved here, 57 bases in frame from base 1. Relative to germline, V is missing 2 bases and J is missing 4 bases, with 12 bases of the junction outside any gene match. CDR1 and CDR2, per the germline V gene, are MNHNS and SASEGT.